Here is one T cell receptor beta chain with its context. The V gene's germline CDR1 is SNHLY and CDR2 FYNNEI. Unmatched junction bases numbered 10, after V lost 7 bases and J lost 10 bases. The CDR3 runs to 14 residues. This entry belongs to a study of blood T cell repertoires in COVID-19. Study as a whole: PBMCs, B-cell-depleted T cells, or T cells were the source of the cDNA or gDNA that made up the material.

Cohort 3 recovery required two negative PCRs, clearance, or symptom resolution. Original handling: How many nucleated cells were present was estimated from reference gene primer amplification. Profiled with immunoSEQ multiplex PCR; TCRdb holds only in-frame clones, not every one. V, J and clone size are taken as reported in that table, and D and trimming were inferred from the DNA itself. The table has some 270,000 clones, around 81% seen once; the top ten hold about 3.4%. Material: PBMCs or T cells enriched from blood (not recorded which). The chain combines TRBV2 with TRBJ1-6, with TRBD1 matching over 7 bases. This clonotype originated in a man aged 45-65 years who had recovered from COVID-19. CDR3 nucleotides: TGTGCCAGCACCACCGACAGGGTTCTGTCACCCCTCCACTTT. Amino acid sequence: CASTTDRVLSPLHF.